Described below is a single T cell receptor (beta chain) sequence and its context. What antigen it recognizes has not been identified. No per-base quality is available; no much larger clone lies one base away. This entry belongs to a study of cytomegalovirus exposure and HLA in healthy donors listed by TCRdb under 2017. The study in broad terms: According to an earlier analysis of 587 of the donors, 200 million or so T cells yielded 117 million unique TCR beta sequences and about 300 Gb of sequence data. An early release that covered fewer than 750 HLA-typed donors contained approximately 300 gigabases of sequencing data and about 93 million unique TCR sequences. The genetic ancestry cluster associated with self-reported Caucasian donors included about four fifths of the approximately 400 genotyped donors. The aim of the study was to test whether cataloging public T cell receptors could identify signatures of past pathogen exposure. The T cell repertoires of 550 to 850 subjects were profiled by immunosequencing and related to cytomegalovirus serostatus. In addition to the first cohort of 666 subjects, a separate validation cohort of approximately 130 different subjects was used. To predict cytomegalovirus infection status, the study combined high-throughput TCR immunosequencing, statistical association of individual TCRs with disease status, and machine learning. A later analysis re-examined previously published TCR beta repertoires from more than 650 donors and added high-resolution HLA genotyping to investigate patterns of TCR occurrence. Rather than using new phenotypic data, the later analysis identified candidate immune exposures from TCR beta sequences and from how often those sequences occurred across donors. In an earlier analysis of over 550 of the donors, high-throughput TCR beta sequencing was used to judge whether each TCR beta V gene segment behaved as functional or pseudogenic. Donor age, sex, ethnicity and CMV serostatus were compiled alongside the repertoire data. A later genetic analysis used genome-wide SNP genotypes for 398 of the 666 donors, treating that subset as a discovery cohort. Every repertoire in the discovery cohort had been generated on one and the same sequencing platform. Both class I and class II loci were covered by HLA typing, at four-digit resolution. Typing coverage varied by locus: roughly 629-640 donors for A, B, C, DRB1 and DQB1; roughly 560 for DQA1; more than 600 for DPA1; 450 to 480 for DPB1. Roughly five DR-DQ haplotypes were treated as single units for association and clustering because of strong linkage in the cohort. Across roughly 420 genotyped donors of the cohort, an average of about 220,000 unique TCR beta nucleotide sequences per donor were sequenced, and about a sixth of those sequences were non-productive.

The cohort comprised under 700 healthy bone marrow donors. At the time of sampling, every cohort member was nominally healthy, though immune exposures that went unrecorded were likely present. The donor tested CMV seropositive, placing the donor among the 310 or so seropositive members of the cohort. A peripheral blood sample was collected from each donor, and TCR beta sequencing was performed on peripheral blood mononuclear cells. The Qiagen DNeasy Blood Extraction Kit was used to extract genomic DNA from the blood cell samples. Paper-wide results and their limitations: In an earlier analysis of some 500 of the donors, most TCR beta V segments were observed in productive rearrangements about 90% or about 30% of the time, broadly matching IMGT annotations. A later genetic analysis reported fewer N-insertions in productive TCRs among donors in an Asian-associated ancestry cluster than the roughly 650-donor mean. In a later analysis, TCR association rates were found to vary across HLA loci, with the most associated TCRs seen for DRB1 alleles and the fewest for HLA-C alleles. Linkage disequilibrium might explain the correlated functional status among segregating V segments, but an unknown experimental factor could not be ruled out. Strong co-occurrence of HLA alleles, especially DR and DQ, made assigning TCR associations to individual alleles difficult. Some IMGT-functional V segments, including TRBV6-2 and TRBV6-3, could not be distinguished by the 87-base-pair reads and were therefore excluded. According to a later analysis, most CMV-associated TCR beta chains appeared to be HLA-restricted, and the HLA associations seemed to be driven largely by CMV exposure. A further reported finding was that TCR beta sequences accurately predicted the HLA-A and HLA-B alleles for most subjects in the first cohort. Only TCR beta chains were sequenced in this cohort, and the absence of alpha or paired-chain data limited detectable features. Compared with equally common non-associated chains, HLA-associated TCR beta chains in a later analysis were more clonally expanded and had lower generation probabilities. Sequencing depth was assumed to be roughly uniform across donors in the presence/absence analyses, though that assumption may not hold. Specific HLA alleles were associated with 16,951 TCR beta sequences at a false discovery rate of 0.05 in a later analysis. A later analysis reported that several top co-occurrence clusters appeared linked to parvovirus B19, influenza, CMV and Epstein-Barr virus. The authors suggested that the approach could potentially be extended to other disease states and immunological phenotypes. The sequencing pipeline was judged likely to have produced a cluster of highly shared sequence variants as a technical artifact. In both the original and validation cohorts, the classifier was reported to diagnose cytomegalovirus status with high specificity and sensitivity. HLA typing was unavailable for some donors at each locus, so association tests used only the typed subset. In vitro tests confirmed that three of the cytomegalovirus-associated TCR beta chains recognize cytomegalovirus antigens. The study listed 150 to 200 TCR beta chains as associated with cytomegalovirus. For the cohort, immune exposure information was limited to CMV serostatus. Across donors, most TCR sequences were observed very rarely, whereas some public TCRs were present in many individuals. In a later genetic analysis, a missense DCLRE1C variant was associated with V-gene and J-gene trimming of TCR beta chains, and the association was replicated in an independent cohort. Around 16 rarely observed V segments, including chromosome 9 orphons, were excluded from the earlier analysis of several hundred of the donors because counts were too low.

Library prep was done by the immunoSEQ multiplex PCR assay. For the multiplex PCR, a mixture combining 60 forward primers for TCR Vbeta segments and 13 reverse primers for TCR Jbeta segments was used. A multiplex PCR assay on genomic DNA amplified the CDR3 region of rearranged TCR beta genes. The amplified TCR beta libraries were sequenced on the Illumina HiSeq System as 87-base-pair reads. The study's own analysis went as follows. Across the roughly 600 repertoires, a later analysis counted some 81 million unique TCR beta chains, around 11 million of which were shared by at least two donors. Raw reads were error-corrected and collapsed into unique sequences with a nearest-neighbor algorithm that merged closely related sequences to remove PCR and sequencing errors. To assign V, D and J gene segments, CDR3 sequences were aligned to IMGT reference sequences. Each retained sequence needed at least a six-nucleotide match to both a V gene segment and a J gene segment. A rearrangement was called productive if the CDR3 had no stop codons and remained in frame with V and J, and every other rearrangement was called non-productive. CDR3 was defined by IMGT convention, running from the second conserved V-encoded cysteine to the conserved J-encoded phenylalanine. Sequences without an unambiguous match to a single V gene segment were excluded from the earlier analysis of approximately 560 of the donors. In an earlier analysis of some 590 of the donors, a V segment was called functional when productive rearrangements were above 56.7%, and segregating when the standard deviation between donors exceeded 5%. A statistical classification framework was built to diagnose cytomegalovirus status from the catalog of TCR beta chain sequences. In a later analysis, V and J genes were assigned by comparing TCR nucleotide sequences against IMGT/GENE-DB human TR gene sequences. A later analysis assigned CDR3 sequences and most-parsimonious VDJ recombination scenarios with the TCRdist pipeline. In a later analysis, each TCR beta chain was defined by its CDR3 amino acid sequence together with its V-gene family, and reads without a unique V-gene family were excluded. To address suspected cross-contamination and a sequencing artifact, a later analysis removed several hundred highly shared, low-generation-probability nucleotide sequences. In a later analysis, a clonal expansion index was calculated for each public chain from normalized within-repertoire ranks of inferred template counts. In a later analysis, generation probabilities were computed using a VDJ recombination model fitted to out-of-frame rearrangements, and the results were checked against IGoR. A later analysis scored TCR-TCR, TCR-HLA and TCR-CMV co-occurrence with hypergeometric tests, applying a repertoire-size bias correction to TCR pairs. In a later analysis, false discovery rates were estimated by permuting HLA or CMV assignments 20 times. In a later analysis, co-occurring TCRs were grouped using DBSCAN, and TCRdist sequence similarity was added for clustering within HLA-allele-positive subsets. Co-occurrence clustering excluded repertoires with fewer than 30,000 or more than 120,000 public chains, plus five with anomalous nucleotide sharing. TCRdb holds this immuneACCESS table with in-frame rearrangements only. Some clones are missing; in checked studies, unresolved V genes explain under half, and the rest has no known cause. D and trimming come from the DNA, and the V and J calls and clone size come from that table. The sample contains about 200,000 clones, around 75% of them found a single time. In total, the top ten clones hold more than 0.35% of the sample.

Reading the germline V gene gives CDR1 SGHTA and CDR2 FQGTGA. The cysteine opens and the phenylalanine closes a CDR3 of 15 amino acids. Only the CDR3 portion is preserved as DNA: 45 bases, with reading frame beginning at the first base. Germline trimming: 3 bases from V, 2 bases from J; junction bases outside gene matches: 3. The rearrangement combines TRBV7-3 with TRBJ2-1, with 8 bases matching TRBD2. The sequenced material came from PBMCs. The sequence derives from a male donor in good health and CMV-seropositive. CDR3 sequence: CASSLSGSPYNEQFF. The nucleotides read TGTGCCAGCAGCTTGAGCGGGAGCCCCTACAATGAGCAGTTCTTC. The CDR3 plus the reference TRBV7-3 and TRBJ2-1 genes for the other parts give the full variable domain: GAGVSQTPSNKVTEKGKYVELRCDPISGHTALYWYRQSLGQGPEFLIYFQGTGAADDSGLPNDRFFAVRPEGSVSTLKIQRTERGDSAVYLCASSLSGSPYNEQFFGPGTRLTVL.